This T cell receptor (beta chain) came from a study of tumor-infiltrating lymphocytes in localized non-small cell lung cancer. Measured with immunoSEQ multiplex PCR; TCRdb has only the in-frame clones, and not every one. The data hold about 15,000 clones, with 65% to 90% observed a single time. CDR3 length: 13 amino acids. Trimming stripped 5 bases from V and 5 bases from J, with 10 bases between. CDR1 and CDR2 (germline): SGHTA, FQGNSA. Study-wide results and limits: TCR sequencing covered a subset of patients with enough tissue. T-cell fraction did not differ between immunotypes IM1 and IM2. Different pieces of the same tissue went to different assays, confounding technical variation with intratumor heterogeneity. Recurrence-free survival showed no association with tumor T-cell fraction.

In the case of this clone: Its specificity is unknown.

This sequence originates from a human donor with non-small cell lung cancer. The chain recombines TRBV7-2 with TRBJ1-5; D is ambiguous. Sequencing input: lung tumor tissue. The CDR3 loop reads CASSADRDQPQHF. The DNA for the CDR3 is TGTGCCAGCAGCGCAGACCGGGATCAGCCCCAGCATTTT.